This T cell receptor beta chain was sequenced in a study of cytomegalovirus exposure and HLA in healthy donors. About the research overall: Samples from HLA-typed donors yielded some 85 million unique TCRs in an early data release. Findings and caveats of the study: As was reported, the HLA-A and HLA-B alleles of most subjects were accurately predicted from TCR beta sequences. With DRB1 most and HLA-C fewest, TCR association rates differed between HLA loci in a later analysis.

There are a few counts of this clone. Its antigen is not known. With 60 Vbeta and 13 Jbeta primers, the PCR was carried out. Profiled with immunoSEQ multiplex PCR; TCRdb holds only in-frame clones, not every one. In the table there are approximately 160,000 clones, about 77% of which are singletons. Germline assignment: CDR1 MDHEN and CDR2 SYDVKM. This CDR3 region has 15 residues. V was clipped by 2 bases and J by 4 bases; unmatched bases: 5. The specimen sequenced was PBMCs. This TCR came from a man aged 18 to 29 in good health and CMV-seropositive. The chain is built from TRBV28 and TRBJ2-3; the match to TRBD1 covers 8 bases. The chain's CDR3 is CASSLPLTGADTQYF. The CDR3 DNA is TGTGCCAGCAGTTTACCCCTGACAGGGGCAGATACGCAGTATTTT.